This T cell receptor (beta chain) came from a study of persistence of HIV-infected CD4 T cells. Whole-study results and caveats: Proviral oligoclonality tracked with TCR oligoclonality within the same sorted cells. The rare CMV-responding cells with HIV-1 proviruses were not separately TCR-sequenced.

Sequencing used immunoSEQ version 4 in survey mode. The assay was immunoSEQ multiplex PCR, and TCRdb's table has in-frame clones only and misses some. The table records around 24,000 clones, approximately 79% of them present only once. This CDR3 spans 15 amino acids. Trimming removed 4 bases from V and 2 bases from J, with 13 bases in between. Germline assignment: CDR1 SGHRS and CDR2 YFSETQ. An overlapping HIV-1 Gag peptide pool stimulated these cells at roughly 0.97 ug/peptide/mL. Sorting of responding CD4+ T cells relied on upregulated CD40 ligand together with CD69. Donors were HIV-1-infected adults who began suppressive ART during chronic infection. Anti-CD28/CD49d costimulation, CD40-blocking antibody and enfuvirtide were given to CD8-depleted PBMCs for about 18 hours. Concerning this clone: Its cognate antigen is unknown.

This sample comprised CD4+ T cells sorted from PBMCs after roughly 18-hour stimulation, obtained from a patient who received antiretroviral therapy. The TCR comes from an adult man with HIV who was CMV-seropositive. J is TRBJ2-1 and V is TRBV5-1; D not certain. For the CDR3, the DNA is TGCGCCAGCAGCCAGCTAAGTGGACCCTACAATGAGCAGTTCTTC. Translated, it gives CASSQLSGPYNEQFF.